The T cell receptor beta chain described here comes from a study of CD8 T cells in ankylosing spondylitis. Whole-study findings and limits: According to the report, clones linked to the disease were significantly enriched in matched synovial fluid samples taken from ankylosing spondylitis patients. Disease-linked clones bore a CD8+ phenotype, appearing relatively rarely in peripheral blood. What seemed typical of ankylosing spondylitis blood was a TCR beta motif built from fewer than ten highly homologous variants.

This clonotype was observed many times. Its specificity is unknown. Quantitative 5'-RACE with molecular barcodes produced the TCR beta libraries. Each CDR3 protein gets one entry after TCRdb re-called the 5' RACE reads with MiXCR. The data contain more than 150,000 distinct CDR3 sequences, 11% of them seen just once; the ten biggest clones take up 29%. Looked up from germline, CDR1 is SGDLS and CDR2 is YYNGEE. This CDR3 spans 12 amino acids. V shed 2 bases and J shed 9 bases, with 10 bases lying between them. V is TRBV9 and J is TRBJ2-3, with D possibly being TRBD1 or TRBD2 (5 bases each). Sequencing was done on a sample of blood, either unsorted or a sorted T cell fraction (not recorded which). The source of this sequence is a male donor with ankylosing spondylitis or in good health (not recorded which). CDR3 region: CASSVEGMTQYF. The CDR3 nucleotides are TGTGCCAGCAGCGTTGAGGGGATGACGCAGTATTTT.